This T cell receptor beta chain was obtained from a study of blood T cell repertoires in COVID-19. Original processing methods: Amplification with reference gene primers provided the estimates of nucleated cell counts. Using immunoSEQ multiplex PCR, the repertoire was profiled, and TCRdb retains in-frame clones only, with some absent. The V and J calls and clone size are taken from that table; D and trimming were inferred from the DNA. The table has about 220,000 clones, more than 80% seen once. J lost 4 bases, V lost 11 bases, and 5 bases had no gene match. CDR1 MNHEY and CDR2 SVGAGI come from the germline V gene. This CDR3 has 12 amino acids.

The chain carries TRBV6-5 and TRBJ1-2; 9 bases match TRBD1. Sequencing was carried out using peripheral blood. The clonotype was recovered from a man younger than 45 who had recovered from COVID-19. The CDR3 DNA is TGTGCCGCGGAGGGACAGGGCTATGGCTACACCTTC. Translated: CAAEGQGYGYTF.